A single sample gave rise to the 9 T cell receptor beta chains below, sequenced in a study of TIL therapy for anti-PD-1-resistant metastatic lung cancer. Time point: pre-treatment sample, taken before nivolumab and TIL therapy. Sequencing used immunoSEQ v3. Here immunoSEQ multiplex PCR was the method, and the copy in TCRdb shows in-frame clones only, minus some. Here the sample spans about 59,000 clones, around four fifths being singletons. The sequenced sample was blood, obtained at baseline. The origin of the receptors is a person aged 25 to 80 with non-small cell lung cancer.

In its sample, this clone was seen once. The V call is TRBV7-6, the J call TRBJ2-2; D remains unclear. Germline loops: CDR1 SGHVS, CDR2 FNYEAQ. This CDR3 spans 17 amino acids. Trimming removed 4 bases from V and 6 bases from J, with 21 bases in between. CDR3 sequence reads: CASSSNPDRSGAGELFF. In DNA, the CDR3 is TGTGCCAGCAGCTCGAATCCGGACCGAAGTGGAGCCGGGGAGCTGTTTTTT. Full variable domain (missing parts from reference TRBV7-6 and TRBJ2-2): GAGVSQSPRYKVTKRGQDVALRCDPISGHVSLYWYRQALGQGPEFLTYFNYEAQQDKSGLPNDRFSAERPEGSISTLTIQRTEQRDSAMYRCASSSNPDRSGAGELFFGEGSRLTVL.

This clone has just one count. V gene TRBV7-9 combines with J gene TRBJ1-1; TRBD1 matches 7 bases. The CDR3 extends over 14 amino acids. Germline V gene lookup returns CDR1 SEHNR and CDR2 FQNEAQ (reference sequence). J gave up 0 bases and V 3 bases, and 1 base lay outside the gene matches. The CDR3 sequence is CASSLQGVNTEAFF. The CDR3 nucleotides are TGTGCCAGCAGCTTGCAGGGGGTGAACACTGAAGCTTTCTTT.

There are a few counts of this clone. V gene TRBV27 combines with J gene TRBJ1-3, with unresolved D. The V gene's germline CDR1 is MNHEY and CDR2 SMNVEV (reference sequence). V was pared by 5 bases and J by 1 base, with 9 bases between. This CDR3 is built from 14 residues. CDR3 amino acids: CASSPWGSGNTIYF. For the CDR3, the DNA is TGTGCCAGCAGTCCTTGGGGTTCTGGAAACACCATATATTTT.

The V call is TRBV7-3, the J call TRBJ1-1; D is ambiguous. CDR1 is SGHTA, CDR2 FQGTGA, per germline. The CDR3 is 14 residues long. Deletions cut 5 bases from V and 1 base from J, with 11 bases between. The CDR3 DNA follows: TGTGCCAGCAGCGTGACCCCAGAGAACACTGAAGCTTTCTTT. Translated: CASSVTPENTEAFF.

V and J are TRBV5-6 and TRBJ1-6, with D perhaps TRBD1 (5 bases). The germline V gene has CDR1 SGHDT and CDR2 YYEEEE. V lost 2 bases and J 7 bases, leaving 13 bases between the germline ends. This CDR3 comprises 15 residues. CDR3 sequence reads: CASSLGDGENSPLHF. Here the CDR3 DNA reads TGTGCCAGCAGCTTAGGGGACGGGGAAAATTCACCCCTCCACTTT. Together with reference TRBV5-6 and TRBJ1-6, the CDR3 gives the full variable domain: DAGVTQSPTHLIKTRGQQVTLRCSPKSGHDTVSWYQQALGQGPQFIFQYYEEEERQRGNFPDRFSGHQFPNYSSELNVNALLLGDSALYLCASSLGDGENSPLHFGNGTRLTVT.

The V call is TRBV6-5, the J call TRBJ2-1; tentatively, D is TRBD1 (6 bases). Germline lookup yields CDR1 MNHEY and CDR2 SVGAGI. The CDR3 runs 14 residues. The ends were cut back, 2 bases at V and 3 bases at J, with 8 bases in the middle. CDR3 DNA sequence: TGTGCCAGCAGTTACGGGGACAACTACAATGAGCAGTTCTTC. Residues: CASSYGDNYNEQFF.

This clone was seen a handful of times. The CDR3 here is CASSYSSQGHQPQHF. The CDR3 DNA reads TGTGCCAGCAGTTACTCGTCCCAGGGGCATCAGCCCCAGCATTTT. The V call is TRBV6-5, the J call TRBJ1-5, with D possibly TRBD1 on 6 matching bases. Trimming left V 0 bases short and J 5 bases short, with 11 bases between. Per the germline V gene, CDR1 is MNHEY and CDR2 is SVGAGI. The CDR3 is made up of 15 amino acids.

The chain employs TRBV6-1 and TRBJ2-7; tentatively, D is TRBD2 (5 bases). This CDR3 contains 11 residues. Germline V gene data show CDR1 as MNHNS and CDR2 as SASEGT. The germline V and J ends were trimmed by 1 base and 9 bases, with 7 bases remaining between them. The CDR3 nucleotides are TGTGCCAGCAGTGAAGTGGGAGTGCAGTACTTC. It codes for CASSEVGVQYF.

The V and J genes are TRBV6-1 and TRBJ2-7; possibly TRBD1 for D (6 bases). The CDR3 runs 14 residues. Trimming stripped 3 bases from V and 1 base from J, with 10 bases between. Looked up from germline, CDR1 is MNHNS and CDR2 is SASEGT. This CDR3 reads CASSETQGSYEQYF. CDR3 coding DNA: TGTGCCAGCAGTGAGACCCAGGGGTCCTACGAGCAGTACTTC.